Listed below are T cell receptor beta chains from one sample, sequenced in a study of beta chain features in type 1 diabetes. Generated by immunoSEQ multiplex PCR, the TCRdb table keeps only in-frame clones and is missing some. This table has 500,000 to 850,000 clones, more than 13% appearing once. The sequencing input was naive CD4+ T cells from blood. The receptors shown here come from a man between 18 and 29 years old with type 1 diabetes. The CDR3 runs from the conserved cysteine through the conserved F or W.

CDR3aa: CASSSRDSYEQYF
v_gene: TRBV7-2
j_gene: .

CDR3aa: CASSTPNTEAFF
v_gene: TRBV28
j_gene: TRBJ1-1

CDR3aa: CASSLIAEETQYF
v_gene: TRBV7-9
j_gene: TRBJ2-5

CDR3aa: CSVDFGLAVDTQYF
v_gene: TRBV29-1
j_gene: TRBJ2-3

CDR3aa: CASRQPGPPNDEQYF
v_gene: TRBV7-2
j_gene: TRBJ2-7

CDR3aa: CASSPPVTGLSYNEQFF
v_gene: TRBV18
j_gene: TRBJ2-1

CDR3aa: CASRPGTGIQETQYF
v_gene: TRBV19
j_gene: TRBJ2-5

CDR3aa: CASSHGGRNYGYTF
v_gene: TRBV4-3
j_gene: TRBJ1-2

CDR3aa: CASSQDRAQETQYF
v_gene: TRBV11-1
j_gene: TRBJ2-5

CDR3aa: CASRGFRRGEQYF
v_gene: TRBV25-1
j_gene: TRBJ2-7

CDR3aa: CASSYSRERLYNEQFF
v_gene: TRBV6-5
j_gene: TRBJ2-1

CDR3aa: CASRLAANTGELFF
v_gene: TRBV2
j_gene: TRBJ2-2

CDR3aa: CASTGTSGSYEQYF
v_gene: TRBV10-2
j_gene: TRBJ2-7

CDR3aa: CASSFTDIQETQYF
v_gene: TRBV11-1
j_gene: TRBJ2-5

CDR3aa: CASSSLGTGYYEQYF
v_gene: TRBV7-9
j_gene: TRBJ2-7

CDR3aa: CASSLASAGANVLTF
v_gene: TRBV6-6
j_gene: TRBJ2-6

CDR3aa: CASSDQGFFSGNTIYF
v_gene: TRBV4-3
j_gene: TRBJ1-3

CDR3aa: CAWSVRQSNQPQHF
v_gene: TRBV30
j_gene: TRBJ1-5

CDR3aa: CAWRHVDYTF
v_gene: TRBV30
j_gene: TRBJ1-2

CDR3aa: CSAWTGNGYTF
v_gene: TRBV20-1
j_gene: TRBJ1-2

CDR3aa: CASSMRRQGSEQYF
v_gene: TRBV7-3
j_gene: TRBJ2-7

CDR3aa: CAISGGQGASSGANVLTF
v_gene: TRBV10-3
j_gene: TRBJ2-6

CDR3aa: CASSLVGGRNTDTQYF
v_gene: TRBV7-2
j_gene: TRBJ2-3

CDR3aa: CSARRYNEQFF
v_gene: TRBV20-1
j_gene: TRBJ2-1

CDR3aa: CASSPYPGQIYNEQFF
v_gene: TRBV18
j_gene: TRBJ2-1

CDR3aa: CASADGSHQPQHF
v_gene: TRBV12-5
j_gene: TRBJ1-5

CDR3aa: CASSPSRQGQETQYF
v_gene: TRBV5-1
j_gene: TRBJ2-5

CDR3aa: CASSVSRSTDTQYF
v_gene: TRBV2
j_gene: TRBJ2-3

CDR3aa: CASSLSAGGGTDTQYF
v_gene: TRBV9
j_gene: TRBJ2-3

CDR3aa: CASSPGLMNTEAFF
v_gene: TRBV7-9
j_gene: TRBJ1-1

CDR3aa: CAGRRTGDIQYF
v_gene: TRBV2
j_gene: TRBJ2-4

CDR3aa: CAWKGGKREQYF
v_gene: TRBV30
j_gene: TRBJ2-7

CDR3aa: CASSQEFRGSGELFF
v_gene: TRBV4-3
j_gene: TRBJ2-2

CDR3aa: CSVETSHLTDTQYF
v_gene: TRBV29-1
j_gene: TRBJ2-3

CDR3aa: CASQGVAGDNEQFF
v_gene: TRBV25-1
j_gene: TRBJ2-1

CDR3aa: CASSPRDGYGYTF
v_gene: TRBV19
j_gene: TRBJ1-2

CDR3aa: CAWIQGVTEAFF
v_gene: TRBV30
j_gene: TRBJ1-1

CDR3aa: CASSVTGYGYTF
v_gene: TRBV5-6
j_gene: TRBJ1-2

CDR3aa: CSVDQGPSTDTQYF
v_gene: TRBV29-1
j_gene: TRBJ2-3

CDR3aa: CASREQSYEQYF
v_gene: TRBV5-1
j_gene: TRBJ2-7

CDR3aa: CATSRVYRGDNQPQHF
v_gene: TRBV15
j_gene: TRBJ1-5

CDR3aa: CASSKDGRNTKAFF
v_gene: TRBV4-3
j_gene: TRBJ1-1

CDR3aa: CASSLDRGPYEQYF
v_gene: TRBV6-5
j_gene: TRBJ2-7

CDR3aa: CASRDLRGRTEAFF
v_gene: TRBV2
j_gene: TRBJ1-1

CDR3aa: CASSWTSGRRETQYF
v_gene: TRBV5-1
j_gene: TRBJ2-5

CDR3aa: CASSPGTEAFF
v_gene: TRBV7-8
j_gene: TRBJ1-1

CDR3aa: CAGNQWVNTEAFF
v_gene: TRBV30
j_gene: TRBJ1-1

CDR3aa: CASSQDATSGYEQYF
v_gene: TRBV4-2
j_gene: TRBJ2-7

CDR3aa: CASSQGGTGYEQYF
v_gene: TRBV4-3
j_gene: TRBJ2-7

CDR3aa: CASSPGTAWYEQYF
v_gene: TRBV4-3
j_gene: TRBJ2-7

CDR3aa: CASSITGGPYEQYF
v_gene: TRBV5-1
j_gene: TRBJ2-7